Each of the 12 T cell receptor beta chains below was sequenced from the same sample in a study of blood T cells in healthy people across ages. A J-beta primer mix and a sample-barcoded 5' primer were used in a second PCR of about 7 to 12 cycles. In TCRdb, the 5' RACE reads were re-called with MiXCR into one record per CDR3 protein. This table holds about 1.7 million distinct CDR3 sequences, roughly 27% found once. Sequencing was carried out using blood. The receptors come from a woman aged 25 to 39 in good health.

This clonotype has just a few counts. Here the CDR3 reads CASSLSLENTEAFF. CDR3 sequence (DNA): TGCGCCAGCAGCTTGAGCTTGGAGAACACTGAAGCTTTCTTT. V is TRBV5-1 and J is TRBJ1-1; D unclear. The germline V gene encodes CDR1 SGHRS and CDR2 YFSETQ. This CDR3 region has 14 residues. With 1 base removed from V and 1 base from J, the gap between germline ends came to 8 bases.

This clonotype was detected many times. The chain has TRBV24-1 and TRBJ1-5, with D unresolved. The CDR3 has 17 amino acids. CDR1 and CDR2 (germline): KGHDR, SFDVKD. V shed 12 bases and J shed 1 base, with 24 bases lying between them. The CDR3 loop reads CAPKQSAPCRSNQPQHF. DNA for the CDR3: TGTGCCCCAAAGCAGTCGGCCCCGTGTCGGAGCAATCAGCCCCAGCATTTT.

As to this clonotype: It may be a read error: a sequence one base away is much more abundant. The chain links TRBV2 to TRBJ2-4; D not certain. The CDR3 runs to 13 residues. Germline assignment: CDR1 SNHLY and CDR2 FYNNEI. Trimming cost V 4 bases and J 13 bases, with 17 bases left between them. In DNA form, the CDR3 reads TGTGCCAGCAGTGCACCGTTCTGGGATGAGCAGTACTTC. It translates to CASSAPFWDEQYF.

V is TRBV20-1 and J is TRBJ2-3; 9 bases align to TRBD2. Germline loops: CDR1 DFQATT, CDR2 SNEGSKA (reference sequence). J lost 5 bases, V lost 3 bases, and 9 bases had no gene match. The CDR3 spans 15 residues. The CDR3 nucleotides read TGCAGTGCTAGTTTTGGCGGGGGGGGCAAAGATACGCAGTATTTT. This sequence encodes CSASFGGGGKDTQYF.

This clonotype came up once. CDR3 sequence: CASSAAHYTDTQYF. The CDR3, as DNA: TGTGCCAGCAGTGCGGCACATTACACAGATACGCAGTATTTT. V gene TRBV2 combines with J gene TRBJ2-3, with D hard to call. The CDR3 is made up of 14 amino acids. Germline CDR1 and CDR2: SNHLY and FYNNEI. V was clipped by 4 bases and J by 2 bases, with 10 bases between them.

This clonotype was counted only a few times. The chain links TRBV20-1 to TRBJ2-1; 14 bases align to TRBD2. The junction had 23 bases not matched to a gene; V was cut back by 6 bases and J by 7 bases. This CDR3 contains 20 residues. Per the germline V gene, CDR1 is DFQATT and CDR2 is SNEGSKA (reference sequence). CDR3 nucleotides: TGCAGTGCCACGGGGGATGGAAGCTGGCAGGGACTAGCGGGAGCTAATGAGCAGTTCTTC. Its protein is CSATGDGSWQGLAGANEQFF.

The rearrangement uses TRBV6-6 and TRBJ2-7; no reliable D call. Deletions cut 4 bases from V and 5 bases from J, with 15 bases between. This CDR3 contains 14 residues. Germline CDR1 reads MNHNY; CDR2 reads SVGAGI (reference sequence). CDR3 amino acids: CASSSPGPLDEQYF. The DNA of the CDR3 is TGTGCCAGCAGTTCCCCGGGCCCCCTCGACGAGCAGTACTTC.

This sequence joins TRBV20-1 and TRBJ2-3; D possibly corresponds to TRBD2 (6 bases). V shed 3 bases and J shed 4 bases, with 11 bases lying between them. The CDR3 runs 13 residues. CDR1 is DFQATT, CDR2 SNEGSKA, per germline (reference sequence). This CDR3 is CSARTSSPDTQYF. The CDR3 DNA sequence: TGCAGTGCTAGGACTAGTAGCCCAGATACGCAGTATTTT.

The table lists this clonotype with a few counts. The genes are TRBV7-9 and TRBJ1-2, with D uncertain. The CDR3 sequence is 15 residues long. V lost 1 base to trimming and J lost 7 bases, with 16 bases between them. Germline CDR1 is SEHNR and CDR2 is FQNEAQ (reference sequence). CDR3 loop: CASSLVSQARGGYTF. The CDR3, as DNA: TGTGCCAGCAGCTTAGTCAGTCAGGCTCGAGGTGGCTACACCTTC.

This clonotype was counted a few times. This chain connects TRBV18 to TRBJ1-2; D is unresolved. Between the trimmed V and J ends, which lost 3 bases and 8 bases, there was a span of 13 bases. This CDR3 contains 13 residues. Per the germline V gene, CDR1 is KGHSH and CDR2 is LQKENI. DNA for the CDR3: TGTGCCAGCTCACCGGGAAAAGGCCGCGGCTACACCTTC. This gives the protein CASSPGKGRGYTF.

A word on this clonotype: A read error may account for a junction end that differs from germline. The chain recombines TRBV20-1 with TRBJ2-1; D is perhaps TRBD1 (6 bases). The length of the CDR3 is 14 residues. Per germline, CDR1 DFQATT and CDR2 SNEGSKA (reference sequence). In DNA form, the CDR3 reads TGTAGTGCTCCAAGACCAGGGGCGGGCAATGAGCAGTTCTTC. Translating it yields CSAPRPGAGNEQFF.

The rearrangement uses TRBV20-1 and TRBJ1-6, with D perhaps TRBD1 (6 bases). The germline CDR1 and CDR2 sequences are DFQATT and SNEGSKA (reference sequence). Trimming took off 3 bases at V and 10 bases at J, with 19 bases between the two ends. The CDR3 sequence is 15 residues long. CDR3 bases: TGCAGTGCTAGGGAATTCGAGCAGGGGAACTCACCCCTCCACTTT. It yields the protein CSAREFEQGNSPLHF.